Below are 25 T cell receptor beta chains sequenced from a single sample in a study of blood T cell repertoires in COVID-19. Generated by immunoSEQ multiplex PCR, the TCRdb table keeps only in-frame clones and is missing some. The sample has fewer than 250,000 clones, under 85% seen once. The material sequenced was peripheral blood. The receptors come from a human donor in a cohort sampled during active COVID-19.

For the CDR3, the DNA is TGTGCCAGCAGTTTCGGACCGACTAGCCTATTAGCCAAAAACATTCAGTACTTC. Residues: CASSFGPTSLLAKNIQYF. The genes are TRBV28 and TRBJ2-4; 7 bases match TRBD2. CDR3 length: 18 amino acids. Trimming cost V 3 bases and J 0 bases; bases outside gene matches: 11. CDR1 is MDHEN and CDR2 is SYDVKM in the germline V gene.

The chain uses TRBV10-1 and TRBJ2-1; 9 nucleotides line up with TRBD1. The germline V gene encodes CDR1 WNHNN and CDR2 SYGVQD (reference sequence). V trimming: 4 bases; J trimming: 6 bases; junction bases outside the gene matches: 10. The CDR3 length is 16 residues. This CDR3 reads CASSAAGQGGFNEQFF. The CDR3 DNA reads as TGCGCCAGCAGTGCCGCGGGACAGGGAGGGTTCAATGAGCAGTTCTTC.

The DNA of the CDR3 is TGCGCCAGCAGCTTGGGACATGTCAGTGCGACGATTCAGGGCTCCTACAATGAGCAGTTCTTC. As protein: CASSLGHVSATIQGSYNEQFF. The chain has TRBV5-1 and TRBJ2-1; tentative D call: TRBD1 (5 bases). There are 21 residues in the CDR3. The V and J ends lost 0 bases and 0 bases respectively, with 25 bases between them. Per the germline V gene, CDR1 is SGHRS and CDR2 is YFSETQ.

This clone was counted only a few times. V gene TRBV5-1 combines with J gene TRBJ2-1; D is possibly TRBD2 (5 bases). The germline V gene encodes CDR1 SGHRS and CDR2 YFSETQ. V lost 2 bases and J lost 7, with 16 bases in between. CDR3 size: 15 residues. The CDR3 DNA is TGCGCCAGCAGCTTTTCAAGCGGTCCTGGGAATGAGCAGTTCTTC. Translated, it gives CASSFSSGPGNEQFF.

The chain is built from TRBV18 and TRBJ1-4, with no clear D. Germline CDR1 KGHSH, CDR2 LQKENI. The CDR3 loop spans 15 amino acids. V dropped 8 bases and J dropped 3 bases, with 16 bases sitting between them. CDR3: CASRGRSGPNEKLFF. As DNA, the CDR3 is TGTGCCAGCCGGGGTAGGTCCGGACCTAATGAAAAACTGTTTTTT.

This rearrangement joins TRBV28 to TRBJ2-1; 10 bases agree with TRBD2. V shed 6 bases and J 6 bases; nucleotides not matched to a gene: 5. This CDR3 region has 14 residues. Germline assignment: CDR1 MDHEN and CDR2 SYDVKM. The CDR3 nucleotides read TGTGCCAGCAGAACTAGCGGGAAGCCCAATGAGCAGTTCTTC. Encoded protein: CASRTSGKPNEQFF.

V gene TRBV29-1 combines with J gene TRBJ2-7; tentative D call: TRBD1 (6 bases). This CDR3 contains 11 residues. Germline lookup yields CDR1 SQVTM and CDR2 ANQGSEA. Trimming left V 5 bases short and J 2 bases short, with 7 bases between. CDR3 sequence (DNA): TGCAGCGTTCGGGACACCTACGAGCAGTACTTC. Its protein product is CSVRDTYEQYF.

The chain has TRBV5-1 and TRBJ1-2; 10 nucleotides line up with TRBD1. Trimming at V came to 3 bases and at J to 8 bases, leaving 10 bases not matched to a gene. CDR3 size: 15 residues. CDR1 and CDR2 from the germline V gene are SGHRS and YFSETQ. CDR3 protein: CASSSPGTGVTGYTF. In DNA, the CDR3 is TGCGCCAGCAGCTCTCCCGGGACAGGGGTTACGGGCTACACCTTC.

The gene calls are TRBV11-3 and TRBJ1-2; 8 bases match TRBD1. The V gene's germline CDR1 is SGHNT and CDR2 YENEEA. The trim removed 5 bases at V and 1 base at J, leaving 12 bases unmatched. The CDR3 is 17 residues long. CDR3 sequence (DNA): TGTGCCAGCAGCGCGAGGGACAGGATGCCCGTTAACTATGGCTACACCTTC. The encoded protein is CASSARDRMPVNYGYTF.

The chain couples TRBV7-2 to TRBJ2-1; 9 bases are a match to TRBD1. The CDR3 contains 15 residues. CDR1 and CDR2 from the germline V gene are SGHTA and FQGNSA. V lost 5 bases and J lost 8; bases outside the gene matches: 10. The CDR3, as DNA: TGTGCCAGCAGCCATCGACAGGGGGTACATGATGAGCAGTTCTTC. It translates to CASSHRQGVHDEQFF.

The chain links TRBV5-1 to TRBJ1-1; possibly TRBD1 for D (5 bases). The CDR3 runs 13 residues. Per germline, CDR1 SGHRS and CDR2 YFSETQ. Between the trimmed V and J ends, which lost 4 bases and 1 base, there was a span of 8 bases. The CDR3 here is CASSDGQNTEAFF. CDR3 DNA: TGCGCCAGCAGCGACGGACAGAACACTGAAGCTTTCTTT.

This clone was seen a single time. The chain recombines TRBV7-8 with TRBJ1-1; perhaps TRBD1 as D (5 bases). V lost 2 bases to trimming and J lost 9 bases, with 16 bases between them. This CDR3 region has 14 residues. CDR1 is SGHVS, CDR2 FQNEAQ, per germline. CDR3 in DNA: TGTGCCAGCAGCTTAAGGGGTCCCGACAGCCAAGCTTTCTTT. Its protein is CASSLRGPDSQAFF.

The rearrangement links TRBV5-1 to TRBJ2-2; 9 bases map to TRBD1. V gave up 4 bases and J gave up 1 base; unmatched junction bases: 5. The CDR3 loop spans 16 amino acids. Germline CDR1 SGHRS, CDR2 YFSETQ. This CDR3 reads CASSAQDRGNTGELFF. In DNA form, the CDR3 reads TGCGCCAGCAGCGCTCAGGACAGGGGGAACACCGGGGAGCTGTTTTTT. Full variable domain (missing parts from reference TRBV5-1 and TRBJ2-2): KAGVTQTPRYLIKTRGQQVTLSCSPISGHRSVSWYQQTPGQGLQFLFEYFSETQRNKGNFPGRFSGRQFSNSRSEMNVSTLELGDSALYLCASSAQDRGNTGELFFGEGSRLTVL.

The rearrangement joins TRBV18 to TRBJ1-1; tentative D call: TRBD1 (6 bases). This CDR3 is 13 amino acids long. Looked up from germline, CDR1 is KGHSH and CDR2 is LQKENI. V lost 6 bases to trimming and J lost 1 base, with 9 bases between them. CDR3 DNA sequence: TGTGCCAGCTCCCAGGGACAGAACACTGAAGCTTTCTTT. The encoded protein is CASSQGQNTEAFF.

Written as DNA, the CDR3 is TGTGCCAGCAGTGAGGCCAACACAGATACGCAGTATTTT. It yields the protein CASSEANTDTQYF. The V gene is TRBV2, the J gene TRBJ2-3, with D hard to call. The CDR3 contains 13 residues. With 3 bases removed from V and 2 bases from J, the gap between germline ends came to 6 bases. Germline assignment: CDR1 SNHLY and CDR2 FYNNEI.

The chain is built from TRBV28 and TRBJ2-1; no reliable D call. V was pared by 5 bases and J by 7 bases, with 9 bases between. Germline assignment: CDR1 MDHEN and CDR2 SYDVKM. This CDR3 has 12 residues. This CDR3 reads CASSLVQNEQFF. DNA for the CDR3: TGTGCCAGCAGTCTCGTCCAGAATGAGCAGTTCTTC.

The CDR3 nucleotides are TGTGCCAGCAGCCGACGGGTCCCCTACGAGCAGTACTTC. Translating it yields CASSRRVPYEQYF. The chain has TRBV7-2 and TRBJ2-7; D is unclear. Deletions cut 5 bases from V and 2 bases from J, with 10 bases between. The CDR3 totals 13 residues. Germline assignment: CDR1 SGHTA and CDR2 FQGNSA.

The CDR3, as DNA: TGTGCCAGCAGCTATGACTCCGGGGGCAATCAGCCCCAGCATTTT. It translates to CASSYDSGGNQPQHF. V gene TRBV7-9 combines with J gene TRBJ1-5; no firm D call. The CDR3 contains 15 residues. Germline CDR1 is SEHNR and CDR2 is FQNEAQ (reference sequence). V lost 4 bases and J lost 2, with 12 bases in between.

The V call is TRBV18, the J call TRBJ2-5, with 10 bases that match TRBD2. V shed 4 bases, J shed 1 base, and the junction held 9 bases outside the gene matches. Germline CDR1 KGHSH, CDR2 LQKENI. The CDR3 consists of 17 residues. The CDR3 coding sequence is TGTGCCAGCTCACGGCCTAGCGGGGGCCGGAGCCAAGAGACCCAGTACTTC. This encodes CASSRPSGGRSQETQYF.

The chain links TRBV5-4 to TRBJ1-1; the match to TRBD1 covers 9 bases. The CDR3 has 15 amino acids. CDR1 SGHNT and CDR2 YYREEE come from the germline V gene (reference sequence). J was trimmed by 3 bases and V by 4 bases; bases with no gene match: 7. The CDR3 loop reads CASSRGQGSDTEAFF. In DNA form, the CDR3 reads TGTGCCAGCAGCCGTGGACAGGGGAGTGACACTGAAGCTTTCTTT.

The CDR3 DNA is TGTGCCAGCTCACGTTTACCTCTAGCGGGAGCATACAATGAGCAGTTCTTC. This codes for CASSRLPLAGAYNEQFF. V and J are TRBV27 and TRBJ2-1; TRBD2 aligns across 10 bases. CDR1 is MNHEY, CDR2 SMNVEV, per germline (reference sequence). The CDR3 sequence is 17 residues long. The V and J ends lost 8 bases and 4 bases, in that order; junction bases with no gene match: 14.

The chain has TRBV5-6 and TRBJ1-2; 8 bases agree with TRBD1. The CDR3 is 14 residues long. Trimming cost V 4 bases and J 4 bases; bases outside gene matches: 6. The germline gives CDR1 SGHDT, CDR2 YYEEEE. The CDR3 DNA is TGTGCCAGCAGCCGGGACAGGAGCTCCTATGGCTACACCTTC. This codes for CASSRDRSSYGYTF.

The chain has TRBV18 and TRBJ2-7, with a weak D call TRBD1 (6 bases). CDR1 KGHSH and CDR2 LQKENI come from the germline V gene. The CDR3 contains 14 residues. V was shortened by 4 bases and J by 1 base, with 11 bases between the two germline ends. The CDR3 nucleotides read TGTGCCAGCTCACAGAACAGGGATTCCTACGAGCAGTACTTC. Its protein is CASSQNRDSYEQYF.

The V and J genes are TRBV5-1 and TRBJ2-3, with 12 bases lining up with TRBD2. The CDR3 spans 17 residues. The ends lost 0 bases at V and 5 bases at J; junction bases unmatched: 7. Germline loops: CDR1 SGHRS, CDR2 YFSETQ. The CDR3 here is CASSLDPSGGAVDTQYF. The CDR3 DNA is TGCGCCAGCAGCTTGGATCCTAGCGGGGGGGCGGTAGATACGCAGTATTTT. Filled out from reference TRBV5-1 and TRBJ2-3, the complete variable domain reads KAGVTQTPRYLIKTRGQQVTLSCSPISGHRSVSWYQQTPGQGLQFLFEYFSETQRNKGNFPGRFSGRQFSNSRSEMNVSTLELGDSALYLCASSLDPSGGAVDTQYFGPGTRLTVL.

V and J are TRBV20-1 and TRBJ1-2; unclear D gene. V lost 3 bases, J lost 0 bases, and 5 bases lay in between. Germline CDR1 and CDR2: DFQATT and SNEGSKA (reference sequence). CDR3 length: 12 amino acids. CDR3 coding DNA: TGCAGTGCTAGTCCAGCTAACTATGGCTACACCTTC. Protein product: CSASPANYGYTF.